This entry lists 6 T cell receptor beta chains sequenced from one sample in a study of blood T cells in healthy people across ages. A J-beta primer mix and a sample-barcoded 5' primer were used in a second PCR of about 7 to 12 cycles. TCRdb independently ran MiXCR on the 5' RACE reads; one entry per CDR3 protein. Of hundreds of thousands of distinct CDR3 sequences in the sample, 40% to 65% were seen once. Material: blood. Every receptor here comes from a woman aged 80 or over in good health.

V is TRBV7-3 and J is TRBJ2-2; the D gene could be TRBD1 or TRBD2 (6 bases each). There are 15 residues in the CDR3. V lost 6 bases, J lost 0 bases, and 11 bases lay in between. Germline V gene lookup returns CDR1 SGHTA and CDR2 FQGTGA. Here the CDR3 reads CASRRDTSNTGELFF. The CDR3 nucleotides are TGTGCCAGCAGGCGGGACACCTCGAACACCGGGGAGCTGTTTTTT. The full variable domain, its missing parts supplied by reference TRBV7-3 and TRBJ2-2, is GAGVSQTPSNKVTEKGKYVELRCDPISGHTALYWYRQSLGQGPEFLIYFQGTGAADDSGLPNDRFFAVRPEGSVSTLKIQRTERGDSAVYLCASRRDTSNTGELFFGEGSRLTVL.

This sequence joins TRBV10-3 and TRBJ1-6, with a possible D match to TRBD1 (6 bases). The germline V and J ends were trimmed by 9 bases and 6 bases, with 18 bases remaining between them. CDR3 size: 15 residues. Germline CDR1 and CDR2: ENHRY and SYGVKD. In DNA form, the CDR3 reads TGTGCCATTCGCGGCGATGGCAGGGGTAATTCACCCCTCCACTTT. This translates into CAIRGDGRGNSPLHF.

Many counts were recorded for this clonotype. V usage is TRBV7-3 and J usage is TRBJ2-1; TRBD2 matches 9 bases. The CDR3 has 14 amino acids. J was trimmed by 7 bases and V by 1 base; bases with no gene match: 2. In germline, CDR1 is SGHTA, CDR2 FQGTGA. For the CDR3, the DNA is TGTGCCAGCAGCTTAATGGCGGGAGGGAATGAGCAGTTCTTC. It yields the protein CASSLMAGGNEQFF.

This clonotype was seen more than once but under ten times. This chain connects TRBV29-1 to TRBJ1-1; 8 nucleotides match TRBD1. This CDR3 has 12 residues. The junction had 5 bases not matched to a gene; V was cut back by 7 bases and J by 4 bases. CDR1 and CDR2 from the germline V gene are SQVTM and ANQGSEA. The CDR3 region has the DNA TGCAGCGCTAGGACAGGGACCACTGAAGCTTTCTTT. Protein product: CSARTGTTEAFF.

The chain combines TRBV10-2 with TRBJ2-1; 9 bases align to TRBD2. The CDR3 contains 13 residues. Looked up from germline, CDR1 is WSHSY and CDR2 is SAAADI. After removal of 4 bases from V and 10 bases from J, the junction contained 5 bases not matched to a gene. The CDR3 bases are TGCGCCAGCAGTGGTAGCGGGAGCGGAGAGCAGTTCTTC. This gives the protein CASSGSGSGEQFF.

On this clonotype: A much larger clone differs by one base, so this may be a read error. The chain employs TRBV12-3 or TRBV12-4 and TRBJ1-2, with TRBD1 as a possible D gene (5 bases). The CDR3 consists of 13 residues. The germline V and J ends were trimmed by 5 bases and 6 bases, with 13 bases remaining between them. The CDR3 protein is CASSVRGWHGYTF. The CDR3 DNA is TGTGCCAGCAGTGTCCGGGGGTGGCATGGCTACACCTTC.